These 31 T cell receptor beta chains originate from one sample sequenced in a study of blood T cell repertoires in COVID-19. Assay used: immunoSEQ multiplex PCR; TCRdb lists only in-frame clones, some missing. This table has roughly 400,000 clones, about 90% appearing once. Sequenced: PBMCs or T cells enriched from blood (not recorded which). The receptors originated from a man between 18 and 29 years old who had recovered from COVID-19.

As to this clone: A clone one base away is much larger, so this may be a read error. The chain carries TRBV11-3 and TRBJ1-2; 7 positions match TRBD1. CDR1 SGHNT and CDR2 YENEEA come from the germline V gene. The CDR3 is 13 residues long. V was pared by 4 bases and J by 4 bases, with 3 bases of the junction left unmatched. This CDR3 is CASSSQGIYGYTF. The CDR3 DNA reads TGTGCCAGCAGCTCACAGGGGATCTATGGCTACACCTTC.

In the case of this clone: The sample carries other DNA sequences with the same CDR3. The CDR3 sequence: CASSLRGSYEQYF. DNA of the CDR3: TGTGCCAGCAGCTTACGGGGTTCCTACGAGCAGTACTTC. The chain carries TRBV11-2 and TRBJ2-7; a weak D match, TRBD2 (5 bases). V was pared by 2 bases and J by 1 base, with 6 bases between. This CDR3 has 13 residues. Germline CDR1 and CDR2: SGHAT and FQNNGV.

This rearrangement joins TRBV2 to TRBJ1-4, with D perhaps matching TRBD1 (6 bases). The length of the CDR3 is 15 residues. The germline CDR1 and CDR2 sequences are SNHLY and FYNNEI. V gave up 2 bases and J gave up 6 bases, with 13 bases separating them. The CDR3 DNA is TGTGCCAGCAGTGAAATCGACTACAGGGATGAAAAACTGTTTTTT. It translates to CASSEIDYRDEKLFF.

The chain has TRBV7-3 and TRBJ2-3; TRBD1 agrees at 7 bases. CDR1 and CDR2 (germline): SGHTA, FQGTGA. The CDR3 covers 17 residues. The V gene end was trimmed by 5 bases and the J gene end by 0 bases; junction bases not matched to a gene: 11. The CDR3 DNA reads TGTGCCAGCAGCGAAACCGGGACAGATAAAAGCACAGATACGCAGTATTTT. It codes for CASSETGTDKSTDTQYF.

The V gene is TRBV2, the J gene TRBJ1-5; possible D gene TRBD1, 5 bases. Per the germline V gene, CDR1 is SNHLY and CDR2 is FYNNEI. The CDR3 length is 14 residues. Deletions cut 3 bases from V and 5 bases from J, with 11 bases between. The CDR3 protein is CASSEGGWDQPQHF. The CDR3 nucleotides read TGTGCCAGCAGTGAGGGGGGGTGGGATCAGCCCCAGCATTTT.

The CDR3 loop is CASSLAGSYEQYF. Here the CDR3 DNA reads TGCGCCAGCAGCCTGGCAGGGTCCTACGAGCAGTACTTC. This sequence joins TRBV5-1 and TRBJ2-7, with a weak D call TRBD1 (5 bases). The germline V gene has CDR1 SGHRS and CDR2 YFSETQ. V lost 4 bases and J 1 base, leaving 9 bases between the germline ends. The CDR3 covers 13 residues.

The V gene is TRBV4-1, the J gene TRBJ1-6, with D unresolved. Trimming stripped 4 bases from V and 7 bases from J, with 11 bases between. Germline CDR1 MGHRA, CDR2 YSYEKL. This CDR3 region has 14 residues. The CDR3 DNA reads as TGCGCCAGCAGCCCAACGCTTCGGAATTCACCCCTCCACTTT. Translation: CASSPTLRNSPLHF.

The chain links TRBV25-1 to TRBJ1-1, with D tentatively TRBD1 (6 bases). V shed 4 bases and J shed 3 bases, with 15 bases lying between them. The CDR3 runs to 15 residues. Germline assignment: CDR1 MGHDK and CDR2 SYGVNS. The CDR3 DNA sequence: TGTGCCAGCAGTGGACAGGACCTAGGAGACACTGAAGCTTTCTTT. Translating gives CASSGQDLGDTEAFF. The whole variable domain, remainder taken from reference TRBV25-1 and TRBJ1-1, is EADIYQTPRYLVIGTGKKITLECSQTMGHDKMYWYQQDPGMELHLIHYSYGVNSTEKGDLSSESTVSRIRTEHFPLTLESARPSHTSQYLCASSGQDLGDTEAFFGQGTRLTVV.

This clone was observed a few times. The CDR3 sequence: CASSVSLVSSGNTIYF. The CDR3 DNA reads as TGTGCCAGCAGCGTCTCACTGGTTAGCTCTGGAAACACCATATATTTT. The rearrangement uses TRBV11-2 and TRBJ1-3; unclear D gene. Germline V gene data show CDR1 as SGHAT and CDR2 as FQNNGV. The V gene lost 5 bases and the J gene lost 0 bases, with 14 bases spanning the gap. The CDR3 runs 16 residues.

The CDR3 DNA follows: TGTGCCAGCAGTGAAGCGCGGGGGTTCGGAGAGACCCAGTACTTC. This gives the protein CASSEARGFGETQYF. V usage is TRBV6-1 and J usage is TRBJ2-5; 7 positions match TRBD2. Per germline, CDR1 MNHNS and CDR2 SASEGT. This CDR3 has 15 amino acids. The V gene end was trimmed by 0 bases and the J gene end by 4 bases; junction bases not matched to a gene: 5.

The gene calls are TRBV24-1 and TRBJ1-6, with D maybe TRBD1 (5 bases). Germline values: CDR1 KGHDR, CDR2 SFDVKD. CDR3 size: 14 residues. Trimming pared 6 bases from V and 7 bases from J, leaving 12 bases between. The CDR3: CATSSNRPNSPLHF. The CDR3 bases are TGTGCCACCAGTAGCAACAGGCCCAATTCACCCCTCCACTTT.

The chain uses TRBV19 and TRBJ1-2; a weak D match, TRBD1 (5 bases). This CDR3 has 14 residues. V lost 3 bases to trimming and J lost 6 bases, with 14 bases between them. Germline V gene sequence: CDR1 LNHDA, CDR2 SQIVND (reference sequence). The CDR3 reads CASSIQQVPNGYTF. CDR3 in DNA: TGTGCCAGTAGTATTCAACAGGTTCCCAATGGCTACACCTTC. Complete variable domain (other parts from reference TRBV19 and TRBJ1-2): DGGITQSPKYLFRKEGQNVTLSCEQNLNHDAMYWYRQDPGQGLRLIYYSQIVNDFQKGDIAEGYSVSREKKESFPLTVTSAQKNPTAFYLCASSIQQVPNGYTFGSGTRLTVV.

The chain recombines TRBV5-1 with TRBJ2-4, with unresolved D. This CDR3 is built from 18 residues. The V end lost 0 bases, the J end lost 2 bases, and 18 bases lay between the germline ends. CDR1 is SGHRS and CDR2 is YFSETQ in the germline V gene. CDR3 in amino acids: CASSLEFAASPPKNIQYF. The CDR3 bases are TGCGCCAGCAGCTTGGAGTTTGCGGCCAGTCCGCCCAAAAACATTCAGTACTTC. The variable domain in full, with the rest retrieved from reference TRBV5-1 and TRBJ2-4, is KAGVTQTPRYLIKTRGQQVTLSCSPISGHRSVSWYQQTPGQGLQFLFEYFSETQRNKGNFPGRFSGRQFSNSRSEMNVSTLELGDSALYLCASSLEFAASPPKNIQYFGAGTRLSVL.

The CDR3 here is CAATRAPPGGQPQHF. The CDR3 DNA is TGTGCCGCCACTAGGGCCCCCCCCGGGGGTCAGCCCCAGCATTTT. The chain recombines TRBV28 with TRBJ1-5, with D possibly being TRBD1 (5 bases). The length of the CDR3 is 15 residues. V lost 11 bases and J 6 bases, leaving 23 bases between the germline ends. Germline values: CDR1 MDHEN, CDR2 SYDVKM.

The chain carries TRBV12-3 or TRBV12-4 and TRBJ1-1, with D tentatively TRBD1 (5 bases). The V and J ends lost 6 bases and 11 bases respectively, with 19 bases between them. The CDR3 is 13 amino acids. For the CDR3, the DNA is TGTGCCAGCAGAGGGCGCCCGACAGAGGCGGCTTTCTTT. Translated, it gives CASRGRPTEAAFF.

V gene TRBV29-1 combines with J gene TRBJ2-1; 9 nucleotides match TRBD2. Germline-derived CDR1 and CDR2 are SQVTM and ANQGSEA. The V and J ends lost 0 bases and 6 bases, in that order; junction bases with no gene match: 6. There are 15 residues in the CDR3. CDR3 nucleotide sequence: TGCAGCGTTGAAGATCCTAGGACTAGCGTCAATGAGCAGTTCTTC. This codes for CSVEDPRTSVNEQFF.

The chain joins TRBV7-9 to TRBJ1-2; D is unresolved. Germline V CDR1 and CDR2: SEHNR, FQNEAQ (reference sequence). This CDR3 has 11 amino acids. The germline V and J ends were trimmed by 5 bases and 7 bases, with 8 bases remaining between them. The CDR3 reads CASSPTFGYTF. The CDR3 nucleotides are TGTGCCAGCAGCCCCACTTTTGGCTACACCTTC. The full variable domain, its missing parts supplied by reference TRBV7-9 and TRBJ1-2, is DTGVSQNPRHKITKRGQNVTFRCDPISEHNRLYWYRQTLGQGPEFLTYFQNEAQLEKSRLLSDRFSAERPKGSFSTLEIQRTEQGDSAMYLCASSPTFGYTFGSGTRLTVV.

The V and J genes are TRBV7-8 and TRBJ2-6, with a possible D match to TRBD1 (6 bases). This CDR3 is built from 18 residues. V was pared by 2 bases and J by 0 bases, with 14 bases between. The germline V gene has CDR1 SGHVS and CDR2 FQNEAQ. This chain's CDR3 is CASSLSAYRVSGANVLTF. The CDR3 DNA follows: TGTGCCAGCAGCTTATCCGCCTACAGGGTCTCTGGGGCCAACGTCCTGACTTTC. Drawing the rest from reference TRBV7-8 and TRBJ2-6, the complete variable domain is GAGVSQSPRYKVAKRGQDVALRCDPISGHVSLFWYQQALGQGPEFLTYFQNEAQLDKSGLPSDRFFAERPEGSVSTLKIQRTQQEDSAVYLCASSLSAYRVSGANVLTFGAGSRLTVL.

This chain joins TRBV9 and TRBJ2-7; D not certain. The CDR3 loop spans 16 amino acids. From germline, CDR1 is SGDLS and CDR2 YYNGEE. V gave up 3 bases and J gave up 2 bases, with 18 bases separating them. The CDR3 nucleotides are TGTGCCAGCAGCGAACATACCGCGGCTGGTCCCTACGAGCAGTACTTC. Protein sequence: CASSEHTAAGPYEQYF.

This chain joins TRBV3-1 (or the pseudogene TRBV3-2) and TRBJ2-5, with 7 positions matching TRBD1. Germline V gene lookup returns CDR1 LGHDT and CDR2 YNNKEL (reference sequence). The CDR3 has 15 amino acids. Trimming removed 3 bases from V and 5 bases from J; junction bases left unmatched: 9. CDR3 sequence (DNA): TGTGCCAGCAGCCACACACAGGGGCAGGTGGAGACCCAGTACTTC. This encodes CASSHTQGQVETQYF.

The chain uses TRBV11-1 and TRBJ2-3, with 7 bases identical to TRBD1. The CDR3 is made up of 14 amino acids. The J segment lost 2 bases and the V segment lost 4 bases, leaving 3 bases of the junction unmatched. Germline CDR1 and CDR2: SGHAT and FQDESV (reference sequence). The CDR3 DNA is TGTGCCAGCAGCTCTCAGGGGGTCACAGATACGCAGTATTTT. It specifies CASSSQGVTDTQYF. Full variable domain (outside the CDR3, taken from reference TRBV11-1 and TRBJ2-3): EAEVAQSPRYKITEKSQAVAFWCDPISGHATLYWYRQILGQGPELLVQFQDESVVDDSQLPKDRFSAERLKGVDSTLKIQPAELGDSAMYLCASSSQGVTDTQYFGPGTRLTVL.

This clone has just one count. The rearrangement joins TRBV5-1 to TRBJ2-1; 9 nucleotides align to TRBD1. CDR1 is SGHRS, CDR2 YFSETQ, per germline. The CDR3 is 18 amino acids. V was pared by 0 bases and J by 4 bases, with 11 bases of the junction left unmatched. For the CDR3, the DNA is TGCGCCAGCAGCTTGGACAGGGGGCTGGTCGGCCGGTACAATGAGCAGTTCTTC. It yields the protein CASSLDRGLVGRYNEQFF.

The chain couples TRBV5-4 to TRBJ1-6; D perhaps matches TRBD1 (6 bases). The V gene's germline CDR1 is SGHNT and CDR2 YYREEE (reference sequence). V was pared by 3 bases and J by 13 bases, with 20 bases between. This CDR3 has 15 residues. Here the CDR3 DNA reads TGTGCCAGCAGCTCGGCTGGACAGCCCGAACCGCCCCTCCACTTT. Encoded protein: CASSSAGQPEPPLHF.

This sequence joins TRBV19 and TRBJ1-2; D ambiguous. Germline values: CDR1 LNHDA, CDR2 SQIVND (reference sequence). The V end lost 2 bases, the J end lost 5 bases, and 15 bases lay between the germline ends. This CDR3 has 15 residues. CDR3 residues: CASSINKGSGYGYTF. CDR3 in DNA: TGTGCCAGTAGTATAAATAAGGGATCGGGGTATGGCTACACCTTC.

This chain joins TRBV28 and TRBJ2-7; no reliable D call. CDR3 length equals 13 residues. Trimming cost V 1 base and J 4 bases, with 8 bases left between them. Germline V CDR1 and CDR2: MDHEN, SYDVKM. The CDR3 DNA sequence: TGTGCCAGCAGTTTATCGTCGGGTTACGAGCAGTACTTC. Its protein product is CASSLSSGYEQYF.

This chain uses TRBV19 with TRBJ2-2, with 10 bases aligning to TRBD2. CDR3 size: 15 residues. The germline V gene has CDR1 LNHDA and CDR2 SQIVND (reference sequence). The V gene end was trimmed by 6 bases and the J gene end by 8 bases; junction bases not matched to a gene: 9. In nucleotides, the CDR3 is TGTGCCAGTAGATTAACAGGGACTAGCGCGGGGGAGCTGTTTTTT. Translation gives CASRLTGTSAGELFF. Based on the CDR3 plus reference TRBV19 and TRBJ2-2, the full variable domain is DGGITQSPKYLFRKEGQNVTLSCEQNLNHDAMYWYRQDPGQGLRLIYYSQIVNDFQKGDIAEGYSVSREKKESFPLTVTSAQKNPTAFYLCASRLTGTSAGELFFGEGSRLTVL.

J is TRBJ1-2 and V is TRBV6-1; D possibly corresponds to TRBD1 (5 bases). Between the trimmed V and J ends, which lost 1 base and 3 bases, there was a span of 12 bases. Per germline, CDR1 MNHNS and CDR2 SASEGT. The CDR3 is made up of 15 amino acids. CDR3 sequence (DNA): TGTGCCAGCAGTGAAGGGGGAGGGGTTGACTATGGCTACACCTTC. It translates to CASSEGGGVDYGYTF.

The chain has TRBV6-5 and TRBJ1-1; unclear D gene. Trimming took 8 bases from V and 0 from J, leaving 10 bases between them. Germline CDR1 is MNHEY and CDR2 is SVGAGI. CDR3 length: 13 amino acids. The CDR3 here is CASEAAMNTEAFF. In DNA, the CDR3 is TGTGCCAGCGAGGCAGCCATGAACACTGAAGCTTTCTTT.

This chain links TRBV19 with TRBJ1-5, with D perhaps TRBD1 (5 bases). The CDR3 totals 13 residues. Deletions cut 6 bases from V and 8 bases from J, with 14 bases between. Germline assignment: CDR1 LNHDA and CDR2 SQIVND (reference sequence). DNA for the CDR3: TGTGCCAGTAGGGACACCACCTGGGAGCCCCAGCATTTT. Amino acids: CASRDTTWEPQHF.

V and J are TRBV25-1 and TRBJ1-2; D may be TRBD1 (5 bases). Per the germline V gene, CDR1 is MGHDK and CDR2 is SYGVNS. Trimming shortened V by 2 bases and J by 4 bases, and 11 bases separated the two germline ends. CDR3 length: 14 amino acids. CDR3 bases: TGTGCCAGCAGTGAAACCGGGACTACCTATGGCTACACCTTC. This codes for CASSETGTTYGYTF.

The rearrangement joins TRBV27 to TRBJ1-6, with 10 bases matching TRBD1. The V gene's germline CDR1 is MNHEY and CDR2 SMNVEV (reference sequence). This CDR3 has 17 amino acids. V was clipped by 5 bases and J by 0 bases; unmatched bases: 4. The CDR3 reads CASSPGQGFSYNSPLHF. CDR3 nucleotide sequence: TGTGCCAGCAGTCCGGGACAGGGGTTCTCCTATAATTCACCCCTCCACTTT.